A single sample gave rise to the 21 T cell receptor beta chains below, sequenced in a study of blood T cell repertoires in COVID-19. TCRdb's copy holds only in-frame clones and misses some; the assay was immunoSEQ multiplex PCR. The sample has some 80,000 clones; around 84% are singletons. The sequenced sample was peripheral blood. These receptor sequences come from a man aged 45-65 years with acute or convalescent COVID-19.

This sequence joins TRBV28 and TRBJ1-2; D not resolved. Trimming removed 7 bases at V and 4 bases at J, with 19 bases between. Germline CDR1 and CDR2: MDHEN and SYDVKM. The CDR3 runs 15 residues. The CDR3 sequence is CASKTSHSNLYGYTF. The CDR3 DNA is TGTGCCAGCAAAACGTCCCACAGTAACCTCTATGGCTACACCTTC.

V usage is TRBV30 and J usage is TRBJ2-1, with TRBD2 matching 8 bases. CDR3 length: 12 amino acids. J was trimmed by 13 bases and V by 2 bases; bases with no gene match: 7. Germline loops: CDR1 GTSNPN, CDR2 SVGIG (reference sequence). CDR3 in amino acids: CAWSPGSGDQFF. Here the CDR3 DNA reads TGTGCCTGGAGTCCAGGTAGCGGGGATCAGTTCTTC.

The chain carries TRBV6-4 and TRBJ2-3; 8 nucleotides line up with TRBD2. In germline, CDR1 is MRHNA, CDR2 SNTAGT. V lost 4 bases to trimming and J lost 0 bases; unmatched junction nucleotides: 3. The CDR3 has 15 residues. The CDR3 region has the DNA TGTGCCAGCAGTGCGAGCGGGGGTAGCACAGATACGCAGTATTTT. Its protein is CASSASGGSTDTQYF.

This chain uses TRBV19 with TRBJ2-3; D is perhaps TRBD2 (6 bases). V lost 8 bases and J 4 bases, leaving 16 bases between the germline ends. Germline assignment: CDR1 LNHDA and CDR2 SQIVND (reference sequence). This CDR3 contains 14 residues. In nucleotides, the CDR3 is TGTGCCAGTGCCCAGGACCCTAGCGCAGATACGCAGTATTTT. Its protein is CASAQDPSADTQYF.

The chain combines TRBV5-1 with TRBJ2-1; 8 positions match TRBD2. J gave up 8 bases and V 0 bases, and 7 bases lay outside the gene matches. The germline gives CDR1 SGHRS, CDR2 YFSETQ. CDR3 size: 15 residues. As DNA, the CDR3 is TGCGCCAGCAGCTTGGTCAGCGGGAGTAAGGATGAGCAGTTCTTC. Encoded protein: CASSLVSGSKDEQFF.

The chain carries TRBV19 and TRBJ1-1; D is possibly TRBD1 (6 bases). The CDR3 is 13 amino acids. Germline V lookup: CDR1 LNHDA, CDR2 SQIVND (reference sequence). The ends were cut back, 9 bases at V and 2 bases at J, with 13 bases in the middle. CDR3 residues: CASGTSLNTEAFF. The CDR3 DNA follows: TGTGCCAGCGGGACATCCTTAAACACTGAAGCTTTCTTT.

The V and J genes are TRBV18 and TRBJ2-1; TRBD2 aligns across 8 bases. Trimming removed 1 base from V and 5 bases from J; junction bases left unmatched: 19. Germline V gene lookup returns CDR1 KGHSH and CDR2 LQKENI. This CDR3 is 20 amino acids long. The CDR3 reads CASSPRGGTEGFRGNNEQFF. The CDR3 DNA sequence: TGTGCCAGCTCACCACGCGGGGGGACTGAAGGTTTTCGGGGGAACAATGAGCAGTTCTTC.

The chain uses TRBV18 and TRBJ2-1; 8 nucleotides match TRBD1. Germline loops: CDR1 KGHSH, CDR2 LQKENI. The trim removed 0 bases at V and 9 bases at J, leaving 10 bases unmatched. There are 16 residues in the CDR3. The CDR3 spells CASSPPGQANGGEQFF. DNA for the CDR3: TGTGCCAGCTCACCACCGGGACAGGCCAACGGGGGTGAGCAGTTCTTC. The full variable domain, rest sourced from reference TRBV18 and TRBJ2-1, is NAGVMQNPRHLVRRRGQEARLRCSPMKGHSHVYWYRQLPEEGLKFMVYLQKENIIDESGMPKERFSAEFPKEGPSILRIQQVVRGDSAAYFCASSPPGQANGGEQFFGPGTRLTVL.

The chain is built from TRBV6-6 and TRBJ2-7; 7 bases match TRBD2. Germline assignment: CDR1 MNHNY and CDR2 SVGAGI (reference sequence). This CDR3 has 14 residues. J lost 5 bases, V lost 5 bases, and 9 bases had no gene match. For the CDR3, the DNA is TGTGCCAGCAGTAACGGACTAGTACACGACGAGCAGTACTTC. Its protein is CASSNGLVHDEQYF.

J is TRBJ2-6 and V is TRBV5-4; unclear D gene. Germline-derived CDR1 and CDR2 are SGHNT and YYREEE (reference sequence). This CDR3 has 16 amino acids. V lost 3 bases, J lost 4 bases, and 14 bases lay in between. CDR3 protein: CASSSRLTPGANVLTF. DNA of the CDR3: TGTGCCAGCAGCTCGCGATTAACCCCGGGGGCCAACGTCCTGACTTTC.

The V gene is TRBV30, the J gene TRBJ1-4, with D hard to call. CDR1 is GTSNPN and CDR2 is SVGIG in the germline V gene (reference sequence). This CDR3 has 13 amino acids. Trimming shortened V by 0 bases and J by 7 bases, and 9 bases separated the two germline ends. The CDR3 nucleotides read TGTGCCTGGAGTGTATCGGGTAGTGAAAAACTGTTTTTT. Amino acids: CAWSVSGSEKLFF.

The J gene is TRBJ2-7, the V gene TRBV6-2 or TRBV6-3, with 9 bases that match TRBD2. In germline, CDR1 is MNHEY, CDR2 SVGEGT. There are 17 residues in the CDR3. With V trimmed by 2 bases and J by 1 base, 9 bases remained unmatched. CDR3 DNA sequence: TGTGCCAGCAGTTACGTCCTAGCGGGAATGTTGTCCTACGAGCAGTACTTC. Protein sequence: CASSYVLAGMLSYEQYF.

The V call is TRBV30, the J call TRBJ2-2; 8 bases agree with TRBD2. Trimming took 3 bases from V and 4 from J; bases not matched to a gene: 10. The CDR3 contains 16 residues. Germline CDR1 is GTSNPN and CDR2 is SVGIG (reference sequence). CDR3 nucleotides: TGTGCCTGGAGGCCGGGGGGGCGGAGGTTCACCGGGGAGCTGTTTTTT. Translated, it gives CAWRPGGRRFTGELFF.

The genes are TRBV6-2 or TRBV6-3 and TRBJ1-3; D is uncertain. Germline CDR1 is MNHEY and CDR2 is SVGEGT. The CDR3 totals 13 residues. Trimming stripped 5 bases from V and 0 bases from J, with 5 bases between. CDR3 loop: CASSLSSGNTIYF. CDR3 coding DNA: TGTGCCAGCAGTCTGAGCTCTGGAAACACCATATATTTT.

The V call is TRBV19, the J call TRBJ1-2; tentatively, D is TRBD1 (5 bases). With 6 bases removed from V and 5 bases from J, the gap between germline ends came to 13 bases. Germline V gives CDR1 LNHDA, CDR2 SQIVND (reference sequence). The length of the CDR3 is 13 residues. The chain's CDR3 is CASRLTADYGYTF. CDR3 nucleotide sequence: TGTGCCAGTAGGCTGACAGCCGATTATGGCTACACCTTC.

V is TRBV7-2 and J is TRBJ2-5; possible D gene TRBD1, 5 bases. CDR1 and CDR2 (germline): SGHTA, FQGNSA. Trimming shortened V by 1 base and J by 5 bases, and 17 bases separated the two germline ends. This CDR3 region has 16 residues. The CDR3 spells CASSLGQGSTRETQYF. The CDR3 nucleotides are TGTGCCAGCAGCTTAGGTCAGGGATCTACGCGGGAGACCCAGTACTTC.

The V gene is TRBV9, the J gene TRBJ2-7; 9 bases are shared with TRBD2. This CDR3 has 15 amino acids. Germline assignment: CDR1 SGDLS and CDR2 YYNGEE. With V trimmed by 0 bases and J by 4 bases, 5 bases remained unmatched. CDR3 protein: CASSVAAGGGYEQYF. CDR3 nucleotide sequence: TGTGCCAGCAGCGTAGCAGCGGGGGGTGGGTACGAGCAGTACTTC.

This clone was observed once. J is TRBJ2-5 and V is TRBV28; the D gene is possibly TRBD1 (6 bases). CDR1 MDHEN and CDR2 SYDVKM come from the germline V gene. V was pared by 5 bases and J by 9 bases, with 19 bases between. This CDR3 has 14 amino acids. The CDR3 reads CASSPGTTERAQYF. CDR3 nucleotides: TGTGCCAGCAGTCCCGGGACAACCGAGAGGGCCCAGTACTTC.

In its sample, this clone was seen many times. The rearrangement uses TRBV5-1 and TRBJ1-3, with 11 bases that match TRBD1. J lost 3 bases, V lost 3 bases, and 8 bases had no gene match. The length of the CDR3 is 17 residues. In germline, CDR1 is SGHRS, CDR2 YFSETQ. The CDR3 is CASSYSDRGHFGNTIYF. In DNA, the CDR3 is TGCGCCAGCAGCTACTCGGACAGGGGGCATTTTGGAAACACCATATATTTT.

This clone has just a few counts. In DNA, the CDR3 is TGTGCCAGCAGCTTATTTAAGAACACTGAAGCTTTCTTT. Translating gives CASSLFKNTEAFF. This chain uses TRBV7-3 with TRBJ1-1; D unclear. This CDR3 has 13 residues. Germline CDR1 and CDR2: SGHTA and FQGTGA. Trimming left V 2 bases short and J 1 base short, with 5 bases between.

This clone has a single count. This chain links TRBV4-1 with TRBJ1-5, with a tentative D call TRBD1 (6 bases). This CDR3 has 14 residues. Germline loops: CDR1 MGHRA, CDR2 YSYEKL. Trimming shortened V by 3 bases and J by 5 bases, and 11 bases separated the two germline ends. The CDR3 DNA sequence: TGCGCCAGCAGCCACAATAACAGGGATCAGCCCCAGCATTTT. Protein sequence: CASSHNNRDQPQHF.